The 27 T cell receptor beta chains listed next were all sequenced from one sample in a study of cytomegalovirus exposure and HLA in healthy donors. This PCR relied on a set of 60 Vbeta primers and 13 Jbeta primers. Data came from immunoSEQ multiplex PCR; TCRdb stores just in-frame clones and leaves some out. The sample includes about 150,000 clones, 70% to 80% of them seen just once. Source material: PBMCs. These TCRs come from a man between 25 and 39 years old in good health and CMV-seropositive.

CDR3 loop: CASSGVNTEAFF. CDR3 sequence (DNA): TGTGCCAGTTCAGGGGTGAACACTGAAGCTTTCTTT. The J gene is TRBJ1-1, the V gene TRBV6-5; possible D gene TRBD1, 6 bases. This CDR3 is built from 12 residues. Germline assignment: CDR1 MNHEY and CDR2 SVGAGI. V lost 9 bases to trimming and J lost 0 bases, with 8 bases between them.

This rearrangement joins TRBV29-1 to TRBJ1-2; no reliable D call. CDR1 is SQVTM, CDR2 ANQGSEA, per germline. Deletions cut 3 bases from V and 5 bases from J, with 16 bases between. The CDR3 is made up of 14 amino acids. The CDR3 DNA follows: TGCAGCGTTGACCTCACCGGGTCACCGTATGGCTACACCTTC. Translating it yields CSVDLTGSPYGYTF.

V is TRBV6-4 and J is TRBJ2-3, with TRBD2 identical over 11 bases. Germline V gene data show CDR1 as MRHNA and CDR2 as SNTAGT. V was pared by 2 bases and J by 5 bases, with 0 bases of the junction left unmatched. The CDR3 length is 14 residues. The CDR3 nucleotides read TGTGCCAGCAGTGACCTAGCGGGGGGAGATACGCAGTATTTT. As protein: CASSDLAGGDTQYF.

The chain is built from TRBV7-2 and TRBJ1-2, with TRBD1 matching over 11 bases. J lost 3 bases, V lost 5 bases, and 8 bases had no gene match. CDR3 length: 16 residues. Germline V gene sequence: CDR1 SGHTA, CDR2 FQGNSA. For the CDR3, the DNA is TGTGCCAGCAGCCCACGGACAGGGGGCGGTTACTATGGCTACACCTTC. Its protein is CASSPRTGGGYYGYTF. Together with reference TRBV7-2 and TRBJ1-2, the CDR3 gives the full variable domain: GAGVSQSPSNKVTEKGKDVELRCDPISGHTALYWYRQSLGQGLEFLIYFQGNSAPDKSGLPSDRFSAERTGGSVSTLTIQRTQQEDSAVYLCASSPRTGGGYYGYTFGSGTRLTVV.

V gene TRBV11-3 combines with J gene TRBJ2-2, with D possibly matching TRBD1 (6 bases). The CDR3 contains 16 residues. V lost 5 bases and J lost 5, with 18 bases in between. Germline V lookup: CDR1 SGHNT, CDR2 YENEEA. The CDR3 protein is CASSQRTGHLTGELFF. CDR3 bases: TGTGCCAGCAGCCAACGAACGGGACATTTGACCGGGGAGCTGTTTTTT.

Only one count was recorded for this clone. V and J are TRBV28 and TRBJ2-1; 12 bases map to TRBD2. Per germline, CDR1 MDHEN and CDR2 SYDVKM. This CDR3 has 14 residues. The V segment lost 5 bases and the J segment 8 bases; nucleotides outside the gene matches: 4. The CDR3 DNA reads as TGTGCCAGCAGTAAACTAGCGGGAGGCTATGAGCAGTTCTTC. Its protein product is CASSKLAGGYEQFF.

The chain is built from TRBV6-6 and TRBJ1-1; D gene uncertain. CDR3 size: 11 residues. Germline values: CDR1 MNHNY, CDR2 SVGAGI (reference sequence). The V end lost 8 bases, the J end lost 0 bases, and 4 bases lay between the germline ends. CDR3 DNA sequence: TGTGCCAGCCTAATGAACACTGAAGCTTTCTTT. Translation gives CASLMNTEAFF.

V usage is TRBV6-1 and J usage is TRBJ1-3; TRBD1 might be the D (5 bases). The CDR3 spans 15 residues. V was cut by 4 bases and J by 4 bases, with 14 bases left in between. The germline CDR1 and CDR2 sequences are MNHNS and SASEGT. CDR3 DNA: TGTGCCAGCAGTGTGCTTAGTCCAGGGGGAAACACCATATATTTT. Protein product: CASSVLSPGGNTIYF.

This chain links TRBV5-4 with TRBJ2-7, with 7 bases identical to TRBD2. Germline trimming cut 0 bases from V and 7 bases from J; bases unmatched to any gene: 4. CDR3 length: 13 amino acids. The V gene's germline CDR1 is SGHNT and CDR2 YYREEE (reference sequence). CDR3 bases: TGTGCCAGCAGCTTGGGGGAGGGGCGGGAGCAGTACTTC. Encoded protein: CASSLGEGREQYF.

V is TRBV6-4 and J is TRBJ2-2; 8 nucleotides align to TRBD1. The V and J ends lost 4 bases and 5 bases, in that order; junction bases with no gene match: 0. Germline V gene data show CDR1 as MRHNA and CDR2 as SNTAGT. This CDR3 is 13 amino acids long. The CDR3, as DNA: TGTGCCAGCAGTGGACAGGGGACCGGGGAGCTGTTTTTT. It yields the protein CASSGQGTGELFF.

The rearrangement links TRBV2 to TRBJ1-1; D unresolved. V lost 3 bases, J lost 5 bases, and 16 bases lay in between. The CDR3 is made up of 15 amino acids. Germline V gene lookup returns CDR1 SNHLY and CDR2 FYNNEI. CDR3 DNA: TGTGCCAGCAGTGACGGAGGTGGGTACGGGACTGAAGCTTTCTTT. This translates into CASSDGGGYGTEAFF. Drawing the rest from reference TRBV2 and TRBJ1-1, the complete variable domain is EPEVTQTPSHQVTQMGQEVILRCVPISNHLYFYWYRQILGQKVEFLVSFYNNEISEKSEIFDDQFSVERPDGSNFTLKIRSTKLEDSAMYFCASSDGGGYGTEAFFGQGTRLTVV.

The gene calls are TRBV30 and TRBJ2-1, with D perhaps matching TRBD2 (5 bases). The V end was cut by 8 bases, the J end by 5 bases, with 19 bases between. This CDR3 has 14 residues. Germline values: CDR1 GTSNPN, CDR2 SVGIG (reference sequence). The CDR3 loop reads CAQARGSGHNEQFF. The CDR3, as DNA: TGTGCCCAAGCCCGGGGAAGTGGACACAATGAGCAGTTCTTC.

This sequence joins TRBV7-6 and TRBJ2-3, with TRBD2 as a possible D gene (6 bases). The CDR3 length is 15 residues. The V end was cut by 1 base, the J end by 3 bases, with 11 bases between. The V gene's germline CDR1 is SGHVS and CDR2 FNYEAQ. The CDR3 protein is CASSLERVGTDTQYF. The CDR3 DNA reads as TGTGCCAGCAGCTTAGAGCGGGTGGGGACAGATACGCAGTATTTT.

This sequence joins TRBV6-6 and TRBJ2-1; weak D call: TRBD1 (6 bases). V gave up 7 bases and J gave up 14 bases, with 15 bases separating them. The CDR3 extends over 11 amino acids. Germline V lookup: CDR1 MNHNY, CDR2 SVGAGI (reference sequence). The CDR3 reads CASTQDSPKFF. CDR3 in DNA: TGTGCCAGCACCCAGGACAGCCCGAAGTTCTTC.

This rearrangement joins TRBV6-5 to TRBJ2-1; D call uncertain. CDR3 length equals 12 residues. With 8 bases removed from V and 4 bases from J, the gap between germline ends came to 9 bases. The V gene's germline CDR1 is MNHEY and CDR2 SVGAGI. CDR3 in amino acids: CASLGRYNEQFF. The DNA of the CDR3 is TGTGCCAGCCTGGGCAGATACAATGAGCAGTTCTTC.

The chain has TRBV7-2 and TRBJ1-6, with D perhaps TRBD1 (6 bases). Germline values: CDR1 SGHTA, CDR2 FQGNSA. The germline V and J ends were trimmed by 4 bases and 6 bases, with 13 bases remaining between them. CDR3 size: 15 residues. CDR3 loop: CASSSPTGPNSPLHF. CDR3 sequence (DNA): TGTGCCAGCAGCTCGCCGACAGGTCCTAATTCACCCCTCCACTTT.

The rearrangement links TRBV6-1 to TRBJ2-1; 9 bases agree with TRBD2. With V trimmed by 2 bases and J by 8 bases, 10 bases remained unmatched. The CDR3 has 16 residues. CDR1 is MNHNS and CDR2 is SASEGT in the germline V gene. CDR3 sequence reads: CASSERSGGMVYEQFF. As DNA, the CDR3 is TGTGCCAGCAGTGAACGGAGCGGGGGGATGGTCTATGAGCAGTTCTTC.

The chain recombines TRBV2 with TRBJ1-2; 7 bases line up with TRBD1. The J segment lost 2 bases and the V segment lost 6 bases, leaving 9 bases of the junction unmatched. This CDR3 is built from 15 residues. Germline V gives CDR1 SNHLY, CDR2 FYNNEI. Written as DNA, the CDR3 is TGTGCCAGCAGACTCCGGGACAGCCCAAACTATGGCTACACCTTC. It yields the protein CASRLRDSPNYGYTF.

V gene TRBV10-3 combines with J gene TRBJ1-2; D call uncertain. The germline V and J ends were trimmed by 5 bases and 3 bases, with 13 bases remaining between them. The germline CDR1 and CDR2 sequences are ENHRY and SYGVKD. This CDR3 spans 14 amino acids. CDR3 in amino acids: CAISRGAEDYGYTF. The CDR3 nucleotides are TGTGCCATCAGTCGGGGTGCCGAGGACTATGGCTACACCTTC.

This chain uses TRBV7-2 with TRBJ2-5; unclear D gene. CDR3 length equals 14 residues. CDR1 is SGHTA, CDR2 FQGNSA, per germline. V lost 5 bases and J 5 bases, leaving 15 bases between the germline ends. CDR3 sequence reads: CASSPRRSRETQYF. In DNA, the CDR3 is TGTGCCAGCAGCCCCCGACGGAGCCGGGAGACCCAGTACTTC.

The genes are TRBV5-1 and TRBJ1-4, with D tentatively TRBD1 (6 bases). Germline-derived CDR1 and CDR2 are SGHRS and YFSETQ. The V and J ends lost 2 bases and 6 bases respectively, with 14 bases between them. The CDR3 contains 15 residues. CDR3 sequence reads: CASSLQGNEDEKLFF. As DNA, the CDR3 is TGCGCCAGCAGCTTACAGGGAAACGAGGATGAAAAACTGTTTTTT.

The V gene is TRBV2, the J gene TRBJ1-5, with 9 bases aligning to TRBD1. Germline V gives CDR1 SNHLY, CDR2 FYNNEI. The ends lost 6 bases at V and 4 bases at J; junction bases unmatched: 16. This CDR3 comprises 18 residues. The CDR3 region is CASRGGQGRIGINQPQHF. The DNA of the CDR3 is TGTGCCAGCAGGGGAGGACAGGGGCGGATCGGGATTAATCAGCCCCAGCATTTT.

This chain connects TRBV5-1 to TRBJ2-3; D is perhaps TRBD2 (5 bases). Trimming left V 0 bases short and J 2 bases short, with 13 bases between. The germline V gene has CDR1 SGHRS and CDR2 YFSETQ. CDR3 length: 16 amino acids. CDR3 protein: CASSLGSGWDTDTQYF. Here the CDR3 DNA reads TGCGCCAGCAGCTTGGGGTCGGGGTGGGACACAGATACGCAGTATTTT.

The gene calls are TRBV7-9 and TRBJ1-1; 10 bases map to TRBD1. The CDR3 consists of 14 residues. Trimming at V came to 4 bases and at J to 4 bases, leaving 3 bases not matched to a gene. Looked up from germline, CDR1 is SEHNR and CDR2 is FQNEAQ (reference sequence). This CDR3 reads CASSSRDRGTEAFF. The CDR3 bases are TGTGCCAGCAGCTCCCGGGACAGGGGCACTGAAGCTTTCTTT. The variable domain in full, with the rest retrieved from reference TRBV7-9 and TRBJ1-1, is DTGVSQNPRHKITKRGQNVTFRCDPISEHNRLYWYRQTLGQGPEFLTYFQNEAQLEKSRLLSDRFSAERPKGSFSTLEIQRTEQGDSAMYLCASSSRDRGTEAFFGQGTRLTVV.

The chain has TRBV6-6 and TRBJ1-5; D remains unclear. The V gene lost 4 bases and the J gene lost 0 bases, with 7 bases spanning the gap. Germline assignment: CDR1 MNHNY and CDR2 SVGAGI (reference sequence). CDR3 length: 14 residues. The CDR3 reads CASSFQFSNQPQHF. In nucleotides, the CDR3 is TGTGCCAGCAGTTTCCAGTTTAGCAATCAGCCCCAGCATTTT.

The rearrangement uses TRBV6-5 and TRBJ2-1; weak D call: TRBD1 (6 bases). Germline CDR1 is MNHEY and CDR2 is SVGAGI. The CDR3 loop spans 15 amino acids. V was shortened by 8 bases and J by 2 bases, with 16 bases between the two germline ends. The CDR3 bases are TGTGCCAGCGGGGGTGGGGACACGACCTACAATGAGCAGTTCTTC. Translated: CASGGGDTTYNEQFF.

The CDR3 region has the DNA TGTGCCAGCAGCCCTGCCCCCAGGGGCACCGGGGAGCTGTTTTTT. Translating gives CASSPAPRGTGELFF. The chain carries TRBV28 and TRBJ2-2; D is perhaps TRBD1 (6 bases). CDR3 length equals 15 residues. V lost 6 bases to trimming and J lost 4 bases, with 15 bases between them. Per germline, CDR1 MDHEN and CDR2 SYDVKM.